One and the same sample provided the 22 T cell receptor beta chains below, sequenced in a study of T cells in Graves' hyperthyroidism and ophthalmopathy. The CDR3 regions of TCR beta were amplified from RNA transcripts. Carried out on the TCR CDR3, a first-round RT-PCR used the HTBI primer set. TCRdb passed the multiplex PCR reads through MiXCR, listing each CDR3 protein once. Here the sample spans around 240,000 distinct CDR3 sequences, roughly 15% being singletons. Sample: blood. Receptor source: a woman aged 40 to 50 with Graves' hyperthyroidism that later progressed to Graves' ophthalmopathy.

V gene TRBV5-6 combines with J gene TRBJ1-3, with D perhaps TRBD1 (5 bases). Trimming left V 0 bases short and J 9 bases short, with 13 bases between. This CDR3 has 14 amino acids. Per germline, CDR1 SGHDT and CDR2 YYEEEE. As DNA, the CDR3 is TGTGCCAGCAGCTTGGTAACAGGATGGAGCACCATATATTTT. Protein product: CASSLVTGWSTIYF.

The sample holds many counts of this clonotype. DNA of the CDR3: TGCAGCGTTGAAGATGGTCGGCGGGATTTTTGGGGCTACACCTTC. Its translation is CSVEDGRRDFWGYTF. This rearrangement joins TRBV29-1 to TRBJ1-2; no reliable D call. Germline-derived CDR1 and CDR2 are SQVTM and ANQGSEA. V was cut by 0 bases and J by 8 bases, with 19 bases left in between. The CDR3 has 15 amino acids.

This chain uses TRBV9 with TRBJ2-7; 10 bases are a match to TRBD2. Germline CDR1 and CDR2: SGDLS and YYNGEE. J gave up 0 bases and V 0 bases, and 6 bases lay outside the gene matches. This CDR3 comprises 17 residues. CDR3 DNA: TGTGCCAGCAGCGTAGGTGGGTCTAGCGGGAGCTCCTACGAGCAGTACTTC. It yields the protein CASSVGGSSGSSYEQYF.

This chain joins TRBV3-1 and TRBJ2-5; TRBD1 aligns across 7 bases. The CDR3 extends over 15 amino acids. V lost 6 bases to trimming and J lost 1 base; unmatched junction nucleotides: 8. Germline V CDR1 and CDR2: LGHDT, YNNKEL (reference sequence). The CDR3 sequence is CASSRDRPFQETQYF. Here the CDR3 DNA reads TGTGCCAGCAGTCGGGACAGACCCTTCCAAGAGACCCAGTACTTC.

J is TRBJ2-7 and V is TRBV2, with D possibly being TRBD1 (6 bases). The germline V gene has CDR1 SNHLY and CDR2 FYNNEI. V was pared by 6 bases and J by 6 bases, with 15 bases between. The CDR3 sequence is 13 residues long. For the CDR3, the DNA is TGTGCCAGCAGCTCCTATTGGGGGCGCGAGCAGTACTTC. Its protein is CASSSYWGREQYF.

This clonotype was recorded many times. The V call is TRBV5-1, the J call TRBJ2-7, with D perhaps TRBD1 (6 bases). The CDR3 sequence is 13 residues long. The germline V gene has CDR1 SGHRS and CDR2 YFSETQ. The V and J ends lost 4 bases and 0 bases respectively, with 8 bases between them. CDR3 sequence reads: CASSRDNSYEQYF. The CDR3 nucleotides are TGCGCCAGCAGCCGGGACAACTCCTACGAGCAGTACTTC. The variable domain in full, completed from reference TRBV5-1 and TRBJ2-7, reads KAGVTQTPRYLIKTRGQQVTLSCSPISGHRSVSWYQQTPGQGLQFLFEYFSETQRNKGNFPGRFSGRQFSNSRSEMNVSTLELGDSALYLCASSRDNSYEQYFGPGTRLTVT.

At least ten counts were recorded for this clonotype. V gene TRBV4-1 combines with J gene TRBJ2-3; 11 bases agree with TRBD2. V shed 1 base, J shed 4 bases, and the junction held 19 bases outside the gene matches. Germline CDR1 is MGHRA and CDR2 is YSYEKL. The CDR3 length is 21 residues. CDR3 residues: CASSQAYLRLAGNLRADTQYF. CDR3 coding DNA: TGCGCCAGCAGCCAAGCCTACCTTCGACTAGCGGGAAATCTTAGGGCAGATACGCAGTATTTT.

At least ten counts were recorded for this clonotype. The CDR3 DNA is TGTGCCAGCAGTTTACGGCTTTTCAGGGAGGACACTGAAGCTTTCTTT. Translation gives CASSLRLFREDTEAFF. This chain uses TRBV28 with TRBJ1-1; D is perhaps TRBD1 (5 bases). The CDR3 consists of 16 residues. From germline, CDR1 is MDHEN and CDR2 SYDVKM. Deletions cut 2 bases from V and 3 bases from J, with 16 bases between.

This clonotype was detected many times. The J gene is TRBJ2-7, the V gene TRBV27; perhaps D is TRBD1 or TRBD2 (6 bases each). The germline CDR1 and CDR2 sequences are MNHEY and SMNVEV (reference sequence). The CDR3 extends over 16 amino acids. The V and J ends lost 0 bases and 1 base respectively, with 13 bases between them. The CDR3 DNA reads as TGTGCCAGCAGTTTATCGGTCGGGGGCATTTCCTACGAGCAGTACTTC. Translation gives CASSLSVGGISYEQYF.

This clonotype was found many times. This chain connects TRBV27 to TRBJ2-3; the D is unclear. The CDR3 spans 16 residues. V lost 1 base and J lost 1, with 12 bases in between. Germline CDR1 MNHEY, CDR2 SMNVEV (reference sequence). The CDR3: CASSLFGPWGTDTQYF. The CDR3 nucleotides read TGTGCCAGCAGTTTATTTGGTCCCTGGGGCACAGATACGCAGTATTTT.

This clonotype was observed many times. The chain uses TRBV2 and TRBJ1-6, with D maybe TRBD1 (5 bases). Deletions cut 9 bases from V and 0 bases from J, with 9 bases between. The CDR3 runs 14 residues. CDR1 SNHLY and CDR2 FYNNEI come from the germline V gene. CDR3 coding DNA: TGTGCCAGAGGGGCGAGCTCCTATAATTCACCCCTCCACTTT. Protein sequence: CARGASSYNSPLHF.

J is TRBJ2-7 and V is TRBV12-3 or TRBV12-4; D gene unclear. V lost 3 bases, J lost 9 bases, and 15 bases lay in between. This CDR3 contains 13 residues. The CDR3 DNA sequence: TGTGCCAGCAGTTTTAGTCCCTGGCAGCGGCAGTACTTC. This codes for CASSFSPWQRQYF.

This clonotype turned up a few times. The chain couples TRBV5-1 to TRBJ2-1; D may be TRBD1 or TRBD2 (6 bases each). Germline V gene data show CDR1 as SGHRS and CDR2 as YFSETQ. This CDR3 has 16 residues. Deletions cut 0 bases from V and 2 bases from J, with 12 bases between. CDR3: CASSLAGGGAYNEQFF. The CDR3 coding sequence is TGCGCCAGCAGCTTGGCCGGGGGCGGAGCCTACAATGAGCAGTTCTTC.

This clonotype was detected ten times or more. The CDR3 sequence is CASSFSPGSEQFF. The CDR3 DNA sequence: TGTGCCAGCAGCTTCTCACCAGGGAGTGAGCAGTTCTTC. J is TRBJ2-1 and V is TRBV12-3 or TRBV12-4; D may correspond to TRBD1 or TRBD2 (5 bases each). Trimming pared 6 bases from V and 9 bases from J, leaving 15 bases between. This CDR3 has 13 residues.

This clonotype has at least ten counts. The V call is TRBV7-9, the J call TRBJ2-1, with D hard to call. Germline lookup yields CDR1 SEHNR and CDR2 FQNEAQ (reference sequence). V shed 5 bases and J shed 7 bases, with 15 bases lying between them. The CDR3 runs 14 residues. CDR3 loop: CASSPGPVQNEQFF. The CDR3 DNA reads as TGTGCCAGCAGCCCTGGTCCCGTACAAAATGAGCAGTTCTTC.

This clonotype was observed at least ten times. The chain carries TRBV9 and TRBJ2-3, with D perhaps matching TRBD1 (5 bases). From germline, CDR1 is SGDLS and CDR2 YYNGEE. V lost 0 bases and J 4 bases, leaving 12 bases between the germline ends. This CDR3 region has 15 residues. CDR3 DNA sequence: TGTGCCAGCAGCGTAGCCAAGACAGTTTCAGATACGCAGTATTTT. Its protein product is CASSVAKTVSDTQYF.

This clonotype was counted ten times or more. This chain joins TRBV12-3 or TRBV12-4 and TRBJ2-2; D possibly corresponds to TRBD1 (6 bases). The CDR3 sequence is 16 residues long. Trimming removed 3 bases at V and 0 bases at J, with 11 bases between. The CDR3 protein is CASSFGQQTNTGELFF. The DNA of the CDR3 is TGTGCCAGCAGTTTCGGACAGCAAACGAACACCGGGGAGCTGTTTTTT.

This clonotype was counted many times. This sequence joins TRBV12-3 or TRBV12-4 and TRBJ1-4; D unresolved. This CDR3 is 14 amino acids long. Between the trimmed V and J ends, which lost 6 bases and 7 bases, there was a span of 15 bases. Written as DNA, the CDR3 is TGTGCCAGCAGACCACACGGCTCGGTTGAAAAACTGTTTTTT. Protein product: CASRPHGSVEKLFF.

This clonotype was seen many times. V usage is TRBV29-1 and J usage is TRBJ1-2, with TRBD1 identical over 7 bases. CDR1 is SQVTM and CDR2 is ANQGSEA in the germline V gene. V trimming: 6 bases; J trimming: 8 bases; junction bases outside the gene matches: 15. The CDR3 covers 14 residues. The CDR3 region has the DNA TGCAGCGTGCGCGGACAGGTGGCTGCGGAAGGCTACACCTTC. Translation: CSVRGQVAAEGYTF.

This clonotype showed up many times. This sequence joins TRBV28 and TRBJ1-6; D not certain. Germline V CDR1 and CDR2: MDHEN, SYDVKM. Trimming removed 2 bases at V and 6 bases at J, with 8 bases between. CDR3 length equals 14 residues. CDR3 coding DNA: TGTGCCAGCAGTTTAATACAGACTAATTCACCCCTCCACTTT. Its translation: CASSLIQTNSPLHF.

This clonotype was seen ten or more times. The chain employs TRBV19 and TRBJ2-3, with TRBD1 matching 8 bases. Per germline, CDR1 LNHDA and CDR2 SQIVND (reference sequence). This CDR3 region has 15 residues. V shed 5 bases and J 2 bases; nucleotides not matched to a gene: 6. The CDR3 DNA reads as TGTGCCAGTAGTCCGAGGGACAGGTTCACAGATACGCAGTATTTT. Its protein product is CASSPRDRFTDTQYF.

In this sample, this clonotype turned up many times. This chain uses TRBV20-1 with TRBJ2-1; D is perhaps TRBD1 or TRBD2 (6 bases each). The CDR3 loop spans 13 amino acids. V gave up 7 bases and J gave up 7 bases, with 17 bases separating them. Germline loops: CDR1 DFQATT, CDR2 SNEGSKA (reference sequence). CDR3 amino acids: CSGGAGPRNEQFF. DNA of the CDR3: TGCAGTGGGGGGGCAGGGCCGCGGAATGAGCAGTTCTTC.